The subject of this entry is one T cell receptor (beta chain). The antigen is unknown. CDR1 MNHEY and CDR2 SVGEGT come from the germline V gene. The CDR3 length is 15 residues. V gave up 0 bases and J gave up 3 bases, with 10 bases separating them. This table comes from immunoSEQ multiplex PCR, and its TCRdb copy is limited to in-frame clones, with some not included. This sample yields 150,000 to 200,000 clones, of which 80% to 95% are seen a single time; about 1.8% belongs to the top ten. These data originate in a study of T cell responses to AZD1222 COVID-19 vaccine. Findings and limits, study-wide: The donor cohort was predominantly white British with a female majority, and clonal diversity may have been underestimated. Baseline serology detected seropositivity in only six or seven AZD1222 recipients.

The sequence derives from an adult who received the AZD1222 COVID-19 vaccine. The V call is TRBV6-2 or TRBV6-3, the J call TRBJ2-3; a weak D match, TRBD1 (6 bases). Specimen: peripheral blood, collected 28 days after the second AZD1222 dose. The CDR3 nucleotides read TGTGCCAGCAGTTACTCGTTAAGGGGGACAGATACGCAGTATTTT. The encoded protein is CASSYSLRGTDTQYF.